These 19 T cell receptor beta chains were sequenced from one sample in a study of blood T cells in healthy people across ages. PCR was performed a second time for about 6 to 12 cycles using a sample-barcoded 5' primer and a J-beta primer mix. In TCRdb, the 5' RACE reads were re-called with MiXCR into one record per CDR3 protein. This sample has approximately 1.5 million distinct CDR3 sequences; 40% to 45% occur once, and the top ten carry more than 4%. The sequenced sample consisted of blood. These receptors originate from a woman between 18 and 30 years old in good health.

V usage is TRBV20-1 and J usage is TRBJ1-6; 7 bases match TRBD1. CDR1 is DFQATT, CDR2 SNEGSKA, per germline (reference sequence). The CDR3 covers 13 residues. V lost 6 bases and J lost 7; bases outside the gene matches: 6. The CDR3 sequence: CSAKTGYNSPLHF. The CDR3 coding sequence is TGCAGTGCAAAGACAGGGTACAATTCACCCCTCCACTTT.

J is TRBJ2-5 and V is TRBV7-2; 11 nucleotides line up with TRBD2. CDR1 is SGHTA, CDR2 FQGNSA, per germline. V shed 2 bases and J 5 bases; nucleotides not matched to a gene: 7. The CDR3 extends over 16 amino acids. In DNA form, the CDR3 reads TGTGCCAGCAGCTTACCCCCTAGCGGGAGGTACGAGACCCAGTACTTC. It encodes CASSLPPSGRYETQYF.

The J gene is TRBJ2-7, the V gene TRBV4-1, with TRBD1 matching over 9 bases. J gave up 5 bases and V 1 base, and 6 bases lay outside the gene matches. This CDR3 has 15 residues. Germline V gene data show CDR1 as MGHRA and CDR2 as YSYEKL. The CDR3 DNA reads TGCGCCAGCAGCCAAGTGACAGGGGGATATGACGAGCAGTACTTC. This sequence encodes CASSQVTGGYDEQYF.

The chain employs TRBV12-3 or TRBV12-4 and TRBJ2-3; 11 bases match TRBD2. This CDR3 contains 17 residues. V lost 5 bases and J lost 6; bases outside the gene matches: 13. The CDR3 bases are TGTGCCAGCAGTCCCCCGGGACTAGCGGACGTCAGGGATACGCAGTATTTT. As protein: CASSPPGLADVRDTQYF.

With regard to this clonotype: Compared with germline, one end of the junction differs, possibly owing to a read error. The chain recombines TRBV12-3 or TRBV12-4 with TRBJ2-2; perhaps TRBD2 as D (6 bases). The CDR3 is 16 amino acids. CDR3 in amino acids: CASSPWGGTNAGELFF. The CDR3 DNA reads as TGTGCCAGCAGTCCCTGGGGCGGGACGAACGCCGGGGAGCTGTTTTTT.

The chain joins TRBV5-1 to TRBJ2-3, with 10 bases fitting TRBD2. This CDR3 has 19 amino acids. The J segment lost 1 base and the V segment lost 2 bases, leaving 13 bases of the junction unmatched. Per germline, CDR1 SGHRS and CDR2 YFSETQ. CDR3: CASSFSGRAEYARTDTQYF. Written as DNA, the CDR3 is TGCGCCAGCAGCTTCAGCGGGAGGGCCGAGTACGCGCGCACAGATACGCAGTATTTT.

This clonotype occurred many times. The CDR3 loop reads CASSFLGFRDDNEQFF. CDR3 DNA: TGTGCCAGCAGCTTCCTCGGGTTTAGGGATGACAATGAGCAGTTCTTC. J is TRBJ2-1 and V is TRBV11-2; D gene unclear. Trimming took off 3 bases at V and 5 bases at J, with 17 bases between the two ends. The CDR3 length is 16 residues. CDR1 SGHAT and CDR2 FQNNGV come from the germline V gene.

This clonotype was recorded only once. This chain joins TRBV20-1 and TRBJ2-5; 11 bases are a match to TRBD2. Trimming at V came to 6 bases and at J to 11 bases, leaving 14 bases not matched to a gene. CDR3 length: 14 amino acids. CDR1 DFQATT and CDR2 SNEGSKA come from the germline V gene (reference sequence). In nucleotides, the CDR3 is TGCAGTGCCCTAGGGACTAGCGGACACAATGAGCAGTACTTC. It codes for CSALGTSGHNEQYF.

This clonotype was detected only a few times. The chain couples TRBV7-9 to TRBJ2-1; a weak D match, TRBD1 (5 bases). Trimming shortened V by 2 bases and J by 4 bases, and 15 bases separated the two germline ends. CDR1 and CDR2 from the germline V gene are SEHNR and FQNEAQ (reference sequence). CDR3 length equals 16 residues. CDR3 region: CASSLLGARNYNEQFF. The CDR3 DNA is TGTGCCAGCAGCTTACTAGGGGCTAGAAATTACAATGAGCAGTTCTTC.

The chain links TRBV12-3 or TRBV12-4 to TRBJ2-1; 11 bases are shared with TRBD2. This CDR3 comprises 14 residues. The junction had 7 bases not matched to a gene; V was cut back by 6 bases and J by 9 bases. CDR3 amino acids: CASSPRLAGFEQFF. CDR3 sequence (DNA): TGTGCCAGCAGCCCCCGACTAGCGGGATTTGAGCAGTTCTTC.

This clonotype was found many times. The chain uses TRBV3-1 and TRBJ2-7, with 7 bases matching TRBD2. The CDR3 totals 15 residues. The junction had 11 bases not matched to a gene; V was cut back by 5 bases and J by 4 bases. The germline gives CDR1 LGHDT, CDR2 YNNKEL (reference sequence). This CDR3 is CASSSAGGSFYEQYF. The CDR3 DNA is TGTGCCAGCAGCTCCGCGGGCGGGAGTTTTTACGAGCAGTACTTC.

With regard to this clonotype: A much more abundant neighbour one base away suggests this may be a read error. The chain uses TRBV12-3 or TRBV12-4 and TRBJ2-1, with 8 bases aligning to TRBD1. CDR3 length equals 14 residues. V shed 3 bases and J 13 bases; nucleotides not matched to a gene: 11. The CDR3 bases are TGTGCCAGCAGTTTGGGGACAGGTGGCGAGACCCAGTTCTTC. Translating it yields CASSLGTGGETQFF.

This chain links TRBV7-2 with TRBJ1-4; possibly TRBD1 for D (5 bases). This CDR3 is built from 14 residues. Between the trimmed V and J ends, which lost 1 base and 11 bases, there was a span of 14 bases. CDR1 and CDR2 from the germline V gene are SGHTA and FQGNSA. The CDR3 region is CASSLGSGTGKLFF. Written as DNA, the CDR3 is TGTGCCAGCAGCTTAGGCTCCGGGACTGGGAAACTGTTTTTT.

The chain uses TRBV12-3 or TRBV12-4 and TRBJ2-4, with 16 bases that match TRBD2. The J call may not be correct, given that the DNA end is closer to TRBJ2-7. CDR3 length: 16 amino acids. DNA for the CDR3: TGTGCCAGCTCGGGACTAGCGGGAGGGCCTGGATACGAGCAGTACTTC. It encodes CASSGLAGGPGYEQYF.

This clonotype was detected many times. The chain carries TRBV20-1 and TRBJ2-3; D is possibly TRBD1 (5 bases). Per the germline V gene, CDR1 is DFQATT and CDR2 is SNEGSKA (reference sequence). The V end lost 4 bases, the J end lost 1 base, and 15 bases lay between the germline ends. The length of the CDR3 is 15 residues. The CDR3: CSATLRDSGTDTQYF. The CDR3 DNA follows: TGCAGTGCTACACTCAGGGATTCTGGCACAGATACGCAGTATTTT.

Only a few counts were recorded for this clonotype. The J gene is TRBJ1-2, the V gene TRBV12-3 or TRBV12-4, with TRBD1 matching over 9 bases. CDR3 length equals 13 residues. V was clipped by 6 bases and J by 12 bases; unmatched bases: 11. The CDR3 sequence is CASSRGTGRSHTF. CDR3 nucleotides: TGTGCCAGCAGCCGCGGGACAGGGAGGAGCCACACCTTC.

This sequence joins TRBV9 and TRBJ2-3; the match to TRBD2 covers 10 bases. Germline CDR1 and CDR2: SGDLS and YYNGEE. V shed 4 bases and J 2 bases; nucleotides not matched to a gene: 7. CDR3 length: 16 amino acids. The CDR3 DNA is TGTGCCAGCAGCACCGGACTAGCGGCCTACACAGATACGCAGTATTTT. Encoded protein: CASSTGLAAYTDTQYF.

This clonotype was seen more than once but under ten times. The chain combines TRBV27 with TRBJ1-1; TRBD1 matches at 8 bases. The CDR3 extends over 14 amino acids. Germline V gene lookup returns CDR1 MNHEY and CDR2 SMNVEV (reference sequence). V dropped 3 bases and J dropped 5; count of bases not matched to a gene: 5. The CDR3 DNA follows: TGTGCCAGCAGTTTTGCGACAGGGGTTACTGAAGCTTTCTTT. This translates into CASSFATGVTEAFF.

Here the CDR3 reads CSASDVPYTEAFF. The CDR3 DNA sequence: TGCAGTGCTAGTGACGTACCCTACACTGAAGCTTTCTTT. This sequence joins TRBV20-1 and TRBJ1-1; no clear D. CDR3 size: 13 residues. V was pared by 3 bases and J by 3 bases, with 11 bases between. The germline CDR1 and CDR2 sequences are DFQATT and SNEGSKA (reference sequence).